The 29 T cell receptor beta chains given below trace back to one sample, sequenced in a study of T cell repertoires in cytomegalovirus infection (dated by TCRdb to between 2018 and 2021). These receptors have no identified antigens. The treatment or condition tag for this specimen amounts to: in vitro stimulation with specific CMV peptide epitopes to enrich CMV-specific T cells. The instrument was an Illumina HiSeq 1500. TCRdb applied fastp at Q25 and MiXCR to the public reads, then kept only in-frame beta chains. Rows with a matching CDR3 protein are joined into one entry that keeps the most common DNA and genes. For this sample there are approximately 260,000 distinct CDR3 sequences; roughly a fifth appear just once. The ten largest clones take up approximately 19% of the sample. The input for sequencing was cultured PBMCs, taken from culture after CMV antigen stimulation. The receptor source for this set is a human donor in good health (CMV status not recorded). Some clones in this sample may be carry-over from other donors' samples.

This clonotype was seen a few times. The CDR3 reads CASSYRGGDEQYF. The CDR3 DNA reads TGTGCCAGCAGTTATAGAGGGGGTGACGAGCAGTACTTC. V and J are TRBV6-5 and TRBJ2-7; perhaps TRBD1 as D (6 bases). Germline values: CDR1 MNHEY, CDR2 SVGAGI. V lost 3 bases and J lost 5, with 11 bases in between. This CDR3 contains 13 residues.

Only a few counts were recorded for this clonotype. The rearrangement links TRBV20-1 to TRBJ2-7, with 10 nucleotides matching TRBD2. This CDR3 has 14 amino acids. Trimming cost V 5 bases and J 2 bases; bases outside gene matches: 6. Per germline, CDR1 DFQATT and CDR2 SNEGSKA (reference sequence). The chain's CDR3 is CSAARLAGPYEQYF. In nucleotides, the CDR3 is TGCAGTGCTGCCCGACTAGCGGGCCCCTACGAGCAGTACTTC.

The chain joins TRBV7-2 to TRBJ2-5, with TRBD2 matching 8 bases. The germline V gene encodes CDR1 SGHTA and CDR2 FQGNSA. The CDR3 runs to 16 residues. Germline trimming cut 1 base from V and 4 bases from J; bases unmatched to any gene: 8. The CDR3 nucleotides are TGTGCCAGCAGCTTAGGGGGCGCGGGAGGAGGAGAGACCCAGTACTTC. Residues: CASSLGGAGGGETQYF.

This clonotype appeared a few times. The chain combines TRBV6-2 or TRBV6-3 with TRBJ1-2, with 8 bases identical to TRBD1. In germline, CDR1 is MNHEY, CDR2 SVGEGT. With V trimmed by 8 bases and J by 1 base, 3 bases remained unmatched. There are 13 residues in the CDR3. The CDR3 bases are TGTGCCAGCGGGGACAGGCTTAACTATGGCTACACCTTC. Translation: CASGDRLNYGYTF.

The sample holds many counts of this clonotype. This chain connects TRBV7-6 to TRBJ2-1; 7 positions agree with TRBD2. With V trimmed by 4 bases and J by 8 bases, 14 bases remained unmatched. Germline V gene data show CDR1 as SGHVS and CDR2 as FNYEAQ. The CDR3 loop spans 16 amino acids. The CDR3 coding sequence is TGTGCCAGCAGCTCCACCAAAGGGGAGGGCCTCTATGAGCAGTTCTTC. Its translation: CASSSTKGEGLYEQFF.

This clonotype was counted many times. CDR3 DNA: TGTGCCAGCAGCCAAATAACTAGTCACAATGAGCAGTTCTTC. Translated, it gives CASSQITSHNEQFF. This chain connects TRBV7-2 to TRBJ2-1; weak D call: TRBD2 (5 bases). In germline, CDR1 is SGHTA, CDR2 FQGNSA. V shed 5 bases and J shed 5 bases, with 13 bases lying between them. This CDR3 region has 14 residues. Full variable domain (outside the CDR3, taken from reference TRBV7-2 and TRBJ2-1): GAGVSQSPSNKVTEKGKDVELRCDPISGHTALYWYRQSLGQGLEFLIYFQGNSAPDKSGLPSDRFSAERTGGSVSTLTIQRTQQEDSAVYLCASSQITSHNEQFFGPGTRLTVL.

The chain has TRBV4-1 and TRBJ2-5, with a possible D match to TRBD2 (5 bases). Germline V gene data show CDR1 as MGHRA and CDR2 as YSYEKL. Trimming removed 0 bases from V and 3 bases from J, with 11 bases in between. This CDR3 region has 15 residues. CDR3 sequence reads: CASSQDGSAKETQYF. The DNA of the CDR3 is TGCGCCAGCAGCCAAGATGGTAGCGCCAAAGAGACCCAGTACTTC.

This clonotype was recorded many times. The chain is built from TRBV12-3 or TRBV12-4 and TRBJ1-5, with unresolved D. Trimming took off 2 bases at V and 0 bases at J, with 5 bases between the two ends. The CDR3 sequence is 14 residues long. In DNA form, the CDR3 reads TGTGCCAGCAGTTTACTGGGTAGCAATCAGCCCCAGCATTTT. The encoded protein is CASSLLGSNQPQHF.

This clonotype appeared a few times. This sequence joins TRBV5-1 and TRBJ2-7, with D possibly TRBD1 on 6 matching bases. Germline lookup yields CDR1 SGHRS and CDR2 YFSETQ. This CDR3 spans 15 amino acids. Trimming pared 4 bases from V and 5 bases from J, leaving 19 bases between. The CDR3 loop reads CASSLRTAPGDEQYF. The CDR3 bases are TGCGCCAGCAGCCTTCGGACAGCCCCAGGCGACGAGCAGTACTTC.

This clonotype has a count of ten or more. The chain recombines TRBV7-2 with TRBJ1-2, with a tentative D call TRBD1 (6 bases). The CDR3 has 14 amino acids. The V end was cut by 10 bases, the J end by 3 bases, with 18 bases between. Germline V lookup: CDR1 SGHTA, CDR2 FQGNSA. The CDR3 DNA sequence: TGTGCCATTAGACATGGGGGGGCTGACTATGGCTACACCTTC. It specifies CAIRHGGADYGYTF.

Only a few counts were recorded for this clonotype. The rearrangement joins TRBV10-3 to TRBJ2-5; 9 bases agree with TRBD2. The CDR3 contains 14 residues. Per germline, CDR1 ENHRY and CDR2 SYGVKD. J gave up 4 bases and V 3 bases, and 3 bases lay outside the gene matches. The CDR3 DNA follows: TGTGCCATCAGTGATTCAGCGGGAGGAGAGACCCAGTACTTC. Translating it yields CAISDSAGGETQYF.

The genes are TRBV10-2 and TRBJ1-4; D is ambiguous. Germline CDR1 WSHSY, CDR2 SAAADI. The V and J ends lost 7 bases and 6 bases respectively, with 9 bases between them. The CDR3 length is 12 residues. Here the CDR3 reads CASMADYEKLFF. CDR3 nucleotides: TGCGCCAGCATGGCAGACTATGAAAAACTGTTTTTT.

The chain has TRBV24-1 and TRBJ2-1; either TRBD1 or TRBD2 may fit D (5 bases each). CDR1 KGHDR and CDR2 SFDVKD come from the germline V gene. Trimming pared 0 bases from V and 4 bases from J, leaving 9 bases between. The CDR3 runs 15 residues. CDR3 sequence (DNA): TGTGCCACCAGTGATTTGTGGGACGGTTACAATGAGCAGTTCTTC. It yields the protein CATSDLWDGYNEQFF.

This clonotype occurred a few times. This rearrangement joins TRBV18 to TRBJ1-1; D uncertain. The V gene's germline CDR1 is KGHSH and CDR2 LQKENI. This CDR3 region has 16 residues. V shed 1 base and J shed 0 bases, with 12 bases lying between them. CDR3 in DNA: TGTGCCAGCTCACCACTTGTACGGAACATGAACACTGAAGCTTTCTTT. This translates into CASSPLVRNMNTEAFF.

The V call is TRBV4-3, the J call TRBJ2-5, with D hard to call. The CDR3 covers 11 residues. From germline, CDR1 is LGHNA and CDR2 YSLEER. V lost 0 bases, J lost 7 bases, and 3 bases lay in between. CDR3 nucleotides: TGCGCCAGCAGCCAAGACGGGACCCAGTACTTC. This codes for CASSQDGTQYF.

As for this clonotype: A junction end diverges from the germline sequence, so it may reflect a read error. The chain joins TRBV7-8 to TRBJ2-1; 9 nucleotides match TRBD2. CDR3 length: 12 amino acids. Germline values: CDR1 SGHVS, CDR2 FQNEAQ. The CDR3 bases are TGTGCCAGCAGCGTGGACAGCGGGAGGTCGTACTTC. It codes for CASSVDSGRSYF. The complete variable domain, with remaining parts taken from reference TRBV7-8 and TRBJ2-1, reads GAGVSQSPRYKVAKRGQDVALRCDPISGHVSLFWYQQALGQGPEFLTYFQNEAQLDKSGLPSDRFFAERPEGSVSTLKIQRTQQEDSAVYLCASSVDSGRSYFGPGTRLTVL.

This clonotype occurred many times. An end of the junction does not agree with germline; a read error may underlie this. This chain uses TRBV7-7 with TRBJ2-2, with 15 bases fitting TRBD2. The length of the CDR3 is 17 residues. In germline, CDR1 is SSHAT, CDR2 FNYEAQ (reference sequence). CDR3 loop: CASSLRTSGRAPGELFF. The CDR3 DNA reads as TGTGCTAGCAGCCTACGGACTAGCGGGAGGGCCCCCGGGGAGCTGTTTTTT.

The table lists this clonotype with a few counts. The rearrangement uses TRBV5-6 and TRBJ2-7; 9 nucleotides line up with TRBD1. The J segment lost 3 bases and the V segment lost 5 bases, leaving 9 bases of the junction unmatched. Germline V lookup: CDR1 SGHDT, CDR2 YYEEEE. The CDR3 covers 15 residues. Here the CDR3 reads CASRRTGTGLYEQYV. The CDR3 DNA reads as TGTGCCAGCAGGCGGACCGGGACAGGGCTCTACGAGCAGTACGTC.

Many counts were recorded for this clonotype. The chain carries TRBV12-3 or TRBV12-4 and TRBJ1-1; a possible D gene is TRBD1 (6 bases). The CDR3 sequence is 14 residues long. Trimming removed 6 bases from V and 2 bases from J, with 13 bases in between. The CDR3 region has the DNA TGTGCCAGCAGCCTTTCCAGGGGCAACACTGAAGCTTTCTTT. This gives the protein CASSLSRGNTEAFF.

J is TRBJ2-2 and V is TRBV28, with TRBD2 identical over 8 bases. Germline V lookup: CDR1 MDHEN, CDR2 SYDVKM. The V and J ends lost 7 bases and 7 bases, in that order; junction bases with no gene match: 5. The CDR3 is 13 amino acids. The CDR3 DNA follows: TGTGCCAGCATCGGGGGGGCGGGCGGGGAGCTGTTTTTT. This encodes CASIGGAGGELFF.

The chain uses TRBV7-2 and TRBJ1-5, with a possible D match to TRBD1 (5 bases). The CDR3 runs to 14 residues. The germline V and J ends were trimmed by 4 bases and 2 bases, with 9 bases remaining between them. Germline loops: CDR1 SGHTA, CDR2 FQGNSA. CDR3: CASSSPTGNQPQHF. As DNA, the CDR3 is TGTGCCAGCAGCTCGCCGACAGGCAATCAGCCCCAGCATTTT.

The chain has TRBV12-3 or TRBV12-4 and TRBJ2-1; TRBD2 might be the D (7 bases). The CDR3 extends over 15 amino acids. Trimming took 4 bases from V and 3 from J, leaving 13 bases between them. The CDR3 sequence: CASSWGRELYNEQFF. Written as DNA, the CDR3 is TGTGCCAGCAGTTGGGGGCGGGAGCTCTACAATGAGCAGTTCTTC.

The J gene is TRBJ1-6, the V gene TRBV12-3 or TRBV12-4, with a tentative D call TRBD1 (5 bases). This CDR3 comprises 11 residues. The ends were cut back, 5 bases at V and 14 bases at J, with 10 bases in the middle. The DNA for the CDR3 is TGTGCCAGCAGTATAGGGGTGGCCCTCCACTTT. It yields the protein CASSIGVALHF.

Only a few counts were recorded for this clonotype. The chain combines TRBV27 with TRBJ2-1, with D hard to call. Germline CDR1 is MNHEY and CDR2 is SMNVEV (reference sequence). The CDR3 sequence is 12 residues long. Trimming removed 4 bases from V and 10 bases from J, with 11 bases in between. This CDR3 reads CASSSTSREQFF. The CDR3 coding sequence is TGTGCCAGCAGTTCCACGTCCCGAGAGCAGTTCTTC.

Only a few counts were recorded for this clonotype. This chain links TRBV9 with TRBJ1-2; D is perhaps TRBD1 (5 bases). This CDR3 has 12 amino acids. The V and J ends lost 4 bases and 6 bases respectively, with 10 bases between them. Germline V gene sequence: CDR1 SGDLS, CDR2 YYNGEE. CDR3 DNA sequence: TGTGCCAGCAGCAGGGGTGGCGATGGCTACACCTTC. Translated, it gives CASSRGGDGYTF.

This chain links TRBV7-6 with TRBJ1-5, with D possibly being TRBD1 (6 bases). Trimming left V 2 bases short and J 3 bases short, with 11 bases between. The CDR3 consists of 15 residues. Germline V gene data show CDR1 as SGHVS and CDR2 as FNYEAQ. CDR3 in amino acids: CASSLTAGDNQPQHF. CDR3 nucleotides: TGTGCCAGCAGCTTAACGGCAGGGGACAATCAGCCCCAGCATTTT. The full variable domain, with the rest looked up from reference TRBV7-6 and TRBJ1-5, is GAGVSQSPRYKVTKRGQDVALRCDPISGHVSLYWYRQALGQGPEFLTYFNYEAQQDKSGLPNDRFSAERPEGSISTLTIQRTEQRDSAMYRCASSLTAGDNQPQHFGDGTRLSIL.

The chain employs TRBV25-1 and TRBJ1-3, with D possibly TRBD1 on 5 matching bases. V was clipped by 7 bases and J by 2 bases, with 15 bases between them. The V gene's germline CDR1 is MGHDK and CDR2 SYGVNS. This CDR3 is built from 15 residues. The DNA of the CDR3 is TGTGCCAGCACGGCCCAGGGCAAAACTGGAAACACCATATATTTT. Its protein is CASTAQGKTGNTIYF.

This clonotype was seen many times. The chain recombines TRBV7-2 with TRBJ1-1, with a tentative D call TRBD1 (5 bases). Germline V gene lookup returns CDR1 SGHTA and CDR2 FQGNSA. V was cut by 7 bases and J by 1 base, with 10 bases left in between. This CDR3 has 13 amino acids. CDR3 nucleotide sequence: TGTGCCAGCAAAGGACACCCGAACACTGAAGCTTTCTTT. Amino acid sequence: CASKGHPNTEAFF.

There are a few counts of this clonotype. The rearrangement joins TRBV23-1 to TRBJ2-1; D is unresolved. TRBV23-1 carries the ORF label, with uncertain function. The V end was cut by 0 bases, the J end by 1 base, with 10 bases between. The CDR3 loop spans 16 amino acids. CDR3 residues: CASSQSASGSYNEQFF. CDR3 DNA: TGCGCCAGCAGTCAATCTGCGAGTGGTTCCTACAATGAGCAGTTCTTC.